Below, one TCR beta chain is given with its context. What it binds is unknown. Trimming at V came to 7 bases and at J to 5 bases, leaving 11 bases not matched to a gene. CDR1 is SGHAT, CDR2 FQDESV, per germline (reference sequence). The CDR3 contains 15 residues. These data are taken from a study of T cell responses to AZD1222 COVID-19 vaccine. Libraries were prepared by immunoSEQ multiplex PCR; TCRdb keeps only in-frame clonotypes and omits some of them. The table lists some 95,000 clones, around 87% of them singletons. Findings of the study overall: Only a handful of AZD1222 recipients were seropositive at baseline. Among spike-specific TCRs, nearly half reportedly target unmutated variant regions. The donor group comprised mostly white British people and more females; the analysis possibly underestimated clonal diversity. Without day 14 samples, only post-peak T cell repertoires were studied.

The rearrangement joins TRBV11-1 to TRBJ2-5; 9 bases are a match to TRBD2. The source material was peripheral blood, sampled 28 days after the second AZD1222 dose. The source of this sequence is an adult who received the AZD1222 COVID-19 vaccine. CDR3 protein: CASTKGLAGPETQYF. CDR3 DNA sequence: TGTGCCAGCACCAAGGGGCTAGCGGGGCCGGAGACCCAGTACTTC.